Shown below are 18 T cell receptor beta chains from a single sample sequenced in a study of identifying expanded T cells in peripheral blood. Using immunoSEQ multiplex PCR, the repertoire was profiled, and TCRdb retains in-frame clones only, with some absent. The sample carries 100,000 to 150,000 clones, approximately 86% recorded once. The specimen was blood. These receptors were collected from a person between 18 and 70 years old in good health.

The rearrangement uses TRBV6-1 and TRBJ2-3, with D unclear. The germline V and J ends were trimmed by 3 bases and 5 bases, with 3 bases remaining between them. Germline CDR1 reads MNHNS; CDR2 reads SASEGT. The CDR3 extends over 11 amino acids. This CDR3 reads CASSERDTQYF. The DNA for the CDR3 is TGTGCCAGCAGTGAGAGAGATACGCAGTATTTT.

The rearrangement uses TRBV25-1 and TRBJ2-3; no reliable D call. Looked up from germline, CDR1 is MGHDK and CDR2 is SYGVNS. Trimming pared 5 bases from V and 8 bases from J, leaving 8 bases between. The CDR3 consists of 11 residues. CDR3 DNA: TGTGCCAGCAGTTACTCCGGTACGCAGTATTTT. Translating gives CASSYSGTQYF.

The chain uses TRBV7-8 and TRBJ2-1; possibly TRBD2 for D (5 bases). Germline-derived CDR1 and CDR2 are SGHVS and FQNEAQ. The length of the CDR3 is 17 residues. The V end was cut by 0 bases, the J end by 1 base, with 13 bases between. The chain's CDR3 is CASSLALGSGSYNEQFF. The DNA for the CDR3 is TGTGCCAGCAGCTTAGCGCTCGGGTCGGGGTCCTACAATGAGCAGTTCTTC.

This chain connects TRBV5-4 to TRBJ2-2, with unresolved D. Germline assignment: CDR1 SGHNT and CDR2 YYREEE (reference sequence). The CDR3 is 17 residues long. Trimming shortened V by 3 bases and J by 6 bases, and 21 bases separated the two germline ends. CDR3 amino acids: CASSYPRPDRTSGELFF. CDR3 DNA sequence: TGTGCCAGCAGCTACCCCCGACCGGACCGAACCTCCGGGGAGCTGTTTTTT.

The chain uses TRBV5-1 and TRBJ2-1, with TRBD2 matching over 9 bases. CDR1 SGHRS and CDR2 YFSETQ come from the germline V gene. V was pared by 4 bases and J by 5 bases, with 7 bases of the junction left unmatched. This CDR3 region has 15 residues. CDR3 loop: CASSGRTSDDNEQFF. The CDR3 nucleotides read TGCGCCAGCAGCGGGAGGACTAGCGACGACAATGAGCAGTTCTTC.

This clone was seen only a few times. This chain joins TRBV6-4 and TRBJ1-5; no clear D gene. V lost 0 bases, J lost 2 bases, and 11 bases lay in between. The CDR3 spans 16 residues. Germline V lookup: CDR1 MRHNA, CDR2 SNTAGT. The DNA of the CDR3 is TGTGCCAGCAGTGACTCGAGAAGGGCTGGCAATCAGCCCCAGCATTTT. Translated, it gives CASSDSRRAGNQPQHF.

This chain uses TRBV10-1 with TRBJ2-5; 8 bases map to TRBD2. Germline V gives CDR1 WNHNN, CDR2 SYGVQD (reference sequence). This CDR3 is 18 amino acids long. With V trimmed by 3 bases and J by 1 base, 13 bases remained unmatched. The CDR3, as DNA: TGCGCCAGCAGTGAAGCTAGCGGGCGCCAGGGATCCCAAGAGACCCAGTACTTC. Encoded protein: CASSEASGRQGSQETQYF.

The rearrangement uses TRBV5-4 and TRBJ2-5; TRBD2 matches at 9 bases. The CDR3 covers 15 residues. The germline gives CDR1 SGHNT, CDR2 YYREEE (reference sequence). With V trimmed by 4 bases and J by 4 bases, 8 bases remained unmatched. Written as DNA, the CDR3 is TGTGCCAGCAGCACCTCTGGCGGGGGGGGAGAGACCCAGTACTTC. This encodes CASSTSGGGGETQYF.

The chain couples TRBV6-9 to TRBJ1-5; the match to TRBD1 covers 10 bases. Germline trimming cut 1 base from V and 4 bases from J; bases unmatched to any gene: 4. The CDR3 sequence is 16 residues long. The V gene's germline CDR1 is MNHGY and CDR2 SVAAGI. The CDR3 here is CASSYYGTGANQPQHF. The CDR3 DNA sequence: TGTGCCAGCAGTTATTATGGGACAGGGGCTAATCAGCCCCAGCATTTT.

The V and J genes are TRBV7-3 and TRBJ2-1; 11 positions agree with TRBD2. V shed 0 bases and J 6 bases; nucleotides not matched to a gene: 4. Germline CDR1 and CDR2: SGHTA and FQGTGA. The CDR3 is made up of 16 amino acids. CDR3 in amino acids: CASSLTSSGGTNEQFF. As DNA, the CDR3 is TGTGCCAGCAGCTTAACCTCTAGCGGGGGGACCAATGAGCAGTTCTTC.

The genes are TRBV19 and TRBJ1-5; D is undetermined. The CDR3 loop spans 15 amino acids. V lost 2 bases, J lost 0 bases, and 8 bases lay in between. CDR1 and CDR2 from the germline V gene are LNHDA and SQIVND (reference sequence). This CDR3 reads CASSISGYSNQPQHF. CDR3 sequence (DNA): TGTGCCAGTAGTATATCCGGATATAGCAATCAGCCCCAGCATTTT.

The chain carries TRBV15 and TRBJ2-1; TRBD2 matches 7 bases. Germline CDR1 is LNHNV and CDR2 is YYDKDF (reference sequence). Germline trimming cut 4 bases from V and 4 bases from J; bases unmatched to any gene: 7. This CDR3 region has 15 residues. The CDR3, as DNA: TGTGCCACCAGCACATCAGAGGGAGGGTACAATGAGCAGTTCTTC. Encoded protein: CATSTSEGGYNEQFF.

This chain links TRBV14 with TRBJ2-3; 8 nucleotides line up with TRBD1. CDR1 is SGHDN and CDR2 is FVKESK in the germline V gene. The J segment lost 6 bases and the V segment lost 1 base, leaving 9 bases of the junction unmatched. The CDR3 sequence is 16 residues long. CDR3 nucleotides: TGTGCCAGCAGCCAAGCCTCAGGGGGCTTCATCGATACGCAGTATTTT. This codes for CASSQASGGFIDTQYF.

The CDR3 sequence is CASSPVGTYNTDTQYF. The DNA for the CDR3 is TGCGCCAGCAGCCCGGTAGGGACTTACAACACAGATACGCAGTATTTT. This chain links TRBV5-1 with TRBJ2-3; D might be TRBD2 (6 bases). Trimming stripped 4 bases from V and 2 bases from J, with 17 bases between. The CDR3 runs 16 residues. CDR1 and CDR2 from the germline V gene are SGHRS and YFSETQ.

This sequence joins TRBV6-1 and TRBJ2-1; 9 bases are a match to TRBD2. With 8 bases clipped from V and 7 bases from J, the junction kept 9 bases outside the gene matches. Germline assignment: CDR1 MNHNS and CDR2 SASEGT. The CDR3 is made up of 14 amino acids. CDR3 region: CASGRAGGGNEQFF. The CDR3, as DNA: TGTGCCAGCGGGAGAGCGGGAGGAGGAAATGAGCAGTTCTTC.

The chain carries TRBV4-2 and TRBJ1-4; D may be TRBD1 (6 bases). The CDR3 runs 15 residues. Germline V lookup: CDR1 LGHNA, CDR2 YNFKEQ. V lost 1 base, J lost 7 bases, and 13 bases lay in between. This CDR3 reads CASSQGAGGGEKLFF. The CDR3 DNA reads as TGTGCCAGCAGCCAAGGGGCTGGGGGCGGTGAAAAACTGTTTTTT.

This clone was detected once. The V gene is TRBV6-1, the J gene TRBJ2-7; maybe TRBD1 (5 bases). The V end lost 2 bases, the J end lost 4 bases, and 12 bases lay between the germline ends. This CDR3 has 14 residues. Germline assignment: CDR1 MNHNS and CDR2 SASEGT. The CDR3 loop is CASSERQGRYEQYF. The CDR3 nucleotides are TGTGCCAGCAGTGAAAGGCAGGGTAGGTACGAGCAGTACTTC.

The CDR3 spells CASSKRDRGSKTQYF. Here the CDR3 DNA reads TGTGCCAGCAGCAAACGGGACAGGGGTTCGAAGACCCAGTACTTC. The V gene is TRBV21-1, the J gene TRBJ2-5; TRBD1 was called by the table and not checked on the DNA. TRBV21-1 is flagged as a pseudogene. This CDR3 contains 15 residues.